The entry that follows covers one T cell receptor beta chain sequence. There is no known antigen for this receptor. No base quality values were provided; no much bigger clone lies one nucleotide off. Whole blood was collected in K2EDTA tubes by collaborating institutions according to the institutions' own protocols. Collaborator samples were shipped for TCRbeta analysis as frozen whole blood, isolated PBMCs, or DNA extracted from either sample type. According to the germline V gene, CDR1 reads SGHDT and CDR2 reads YYEEEE. From the cysteine through the phenylalanine, the CDR3 covers 12 amino acids. The retained sequence is limited to the CDR3, 36 bases, with the frame set at the first base. V is cut by 4 bases and J by 6 bases, and the space between the germline ends is 8 bases. TCRbeta CDR3 regions were amplified from genomic DNA using the immunoSEQ Assay, a bias-controlled multiplex PCR. In the authors' own workflow: The number of nucleated cells in each sample was estimated from the amplification of reference gene primers within the assay. Sequence reads were collapsed and filtered to measure the absolute abundance of every unique TCRbeta CDR3 rearrangement. Productive Simpson clonality was computed per sample as the square root of Simpson's diversity index over productive rearrangements. TCRdb carries this immuneACCESS record with in-frame sequences only. Its versions omit some clonotypes, under half of them owing to an unresolved V gene in the studies checked, with the rest unexplained. V, J and clone size were drawn from that table, and D and trimming were deduced from the DNA. A total of 130,000 or so clones appear in this sample, approximately 87% of them only once. More than 2% of the sample is in the top ten clones.

This record belongs to a study of blood T cell repertoires in COVID-19 (dated by TCRdb to about 2020). Study-wide context: Collaborator samples came from the United States, Italy and Spain and covered acute and convalescent phases of COVID-19. The material from the prospective study consisted of cDNA or gDNA derived from T cells, B-cell-depleted T cells, or PBMCs. The dataset comprised deeply sampled blood TCRbeta repertoires from subjects exposed to, actively infected with, or recovered from COVID-19. The repertoires were released in a freely available public database intended as a resource for research on the immune response to SARS-CoV-2. Samples came from the ongoing ImmuneRACE study (first 160 participants) plus 1,254 subjects from 6 global collaborators. Nearly every sample came with metadata listing a de-identified subject ID, COVID-19 status, age in years and sex. HLA class I and class II types, where available, came from metadata supplied by the sample provider rather than from assay-based typing. Points the paper makes about the study in general: How much clinical and demographic metadata was included differed by source and by participant, and the metadata was provided uncurated.

Material: peripheral blood. The clonotype originates from a woman between 45 and 60 years old with acute or convalescent COVID-19. The chain is made from TRBV5-6 and TRBJ1-5, with the D gene not clear enough to name. The DNA reads as follows: TGTGCCAGCAGCGGAGTTAGTCAGCCCCAGCATTTT. This translates into CASSGVSQPQHF.